This T cell receptor beta chain was sequenced in a study of blood T cell repertoires in COVID-19. Study details: Italy, Spain and the United States were the sources of the convalescent and acute COVID-19 samples.

This CDR3 is built from 13 residues. Germline V lookup: CDR1 GTSNPN, CDR2 SVGIG (reference sequence). V was pared by 1 base and J by 0 bases, with 4 bases between. Some clones are missing from TCRdb's copy, which holds only in-frame ones; the method was immunoSEQ multiplex PCR. Among about 270,000 clones listed, about nine tenths were seen once. Grouping used clinical history reported by participants in a survey and questionnaire. The clonotype was recovered from a woman between 40 and 50 years old with acute COVID-19. Sequenced input: PBMCs or T cells enriched from blood (not recorded which). V usage is TRBV30 and J usage is TRBJ1-3, with unresolved D. The CDR3 DNA sequence: TGTGCCTGGAGTGGTCGCTCTGGAAACACCATATATTTT. This encodes CAWSGRSGNTIYF.